This record looks at one T cell receptor (beta chain) sequence and its context. This specimen includes other DNA sequences encoding the same CDR3. Profiling relied on immunoSEQ multiplex PCR, and the TCRdb table lists in-frame clones only, not all of them. The top ten hold roughly 2% of the sample, which has 75,000 to 90,000 clones, 85% seen once. The germline gives CDR1 SGHRS, CDR2 YFSETQ. This CDR3 region has 17 residues. V lost 0 bases, J lost 8 bases, and 9 bases stayed unmatched. This specimen comes from a study of control samples from healthy donors and cancer patients. The J gene is TRBJ1-6, the V gene TRBV5-1; TRBD1 matches 9 bases. The receptor comes from a woman in her thirties or forties in good health. The sequencing input was blood. The CDR3 loop is CASSLGTGAGGDSPLHF. The CDR3 DNA reads TGCGCCAGCAGCTTGGGGACAGGGGCCGGGGGGGATTCACCCCTCCACTTT.